These T cell receptor beta chains were read from a single sample in a study of PD-1 blockade in classical Hodgkin lymphoma. Sequenced by immunoSEQ multiplex PCR; TCRdb stores in-frame clones only, minus some. Seen here are about 110,000 clones, 80% to 90% observed once, and the top ten hold just under 20%. Material: peripheral blood mononuclear cells (PBMCs), obtained before the second cycle of nivolumab. The receptors originated from a human donor with classical Hodgkin lymphoma. Each CDR3 is given with its conserved first and last residue. A D gene is named only where the DNA matches it firmly. Size tells how often a clone was seen (once, few, many) or the class of an expanded clone, and some rows leave it out.

D	size	V	J	DNA	CDR3
.	.	TRBV28	TRBJ1-3	TGTGCCACCACGACTGAATACTCTGGAAACACCATATATTTT	CATTTEYSGNTIYF
.	.	TRBV10-1	TRBJ2-1	TGCGCCAGCAGTGAGTCGACTAGAATCAATGAGCAGTTCTTC	CASSESTRINEQFF
.	.	TRBV7-2	TRBJ1-1	TGTGCCAGCAGCCTAAGTCTCCCTGAAGCTTTCTTT	CASSLSLPEAFF
TRBD2	.	TRBV10-3	TRBJ2-3	TGTGCCATCAGTGACGAGTCGGGAGGGCCGGATACGCAGTATTTT	CAISDESGGPDTQYF
.	.	TRBV15	TRBJ1-2	TGTGCCACCAGCCCCCGGACCGAACCATATGGCTACACCTTC	CATSPRTEPYGYTF
.	.	TRBV11-2	TRBJ1-1	TGTGCCAGCAGCTTAGCTGGCGGGAACACTGAAGCTTTCTTT	CASSLAGGNTEAFF
.	.	TRBV28	TRBJ2-7	TGTGCCATCACGAACGGGGGCTACGAGCAGTACTTC	CAITNGGYEQYF
.	.	TRBV30	TRBJ1-4	TGTGCCTGGAGTGTACCCGGGACGGATAATGAAAAACTGTTTTTT	CAWSVPGTDNEKLFF
.	.	TRBV5-4	TRBJ2-7	TGTGCCAGCAGCACGGCACCAGGGGCGGCTTCCTACGAGCAGTACTTC	CASSTAPGAASYEQYF
.	.	TRBV5-5	TRBJ2-3	TGTGCCAGCAGCTTTTCCCTCGGTGGAGGAGCCACAGATACGCAGTATTTT	CASSFSLGGGATDTQYF
TRBD1	.	TRBV7-9	TRBJ2-2	TGTGCCAGCAGCTCGGGACAGGGGCCCGGGGAGCTGTTTTTT	CASSSGQGPGELFF
TRBD2	few	TRBV5-6	TRBJ2-2	TGTGCCAGCAGCCCCGGGGGGGCGAACACCGGGGAGCTGTTTTTT	CASSPGGANTGELFF
.	.	TRBV29-1	TRBJ2-1	TGCAGCGTTGAAGATCGGGGCGACAATGAGCAGTTCTTC	CSVEDRGDNEQFF
TRBD2	.	TRBV6-5	TRBJ2-3	TGTGCCAGCGGGGGACTAGCGGGAGCCGAAGATACGCAGTATTTT	CASGGLAGAEDTQYF
TRBD2	.	TRBV15	TRBJ2-1	TGTGCCACCAGGACTAGCGGGATCACCATCGATGATGAGCAGTTCTTC	CATRTSGITIDDEQFF
.	few	TRBV19	TRBJ2-7	TGTGCCAGTAGTATAGGACAGGCAAATTCCTACGAGCAGTACTTC	CASSIGQANSYEQYF
TRBD1	.	TRBV5-4	TRBJ2-5	TGTGCCAGCAGCTTGGGCGGACAGGGCGGCGAGACCCAGTACTTC	CASSLGGQGGETQYF
.	.	TRBV13	TRBJ2-1	TGTGCCAGCAACCAAATGCTACTGAGCTCCTACAATGAGCAGTTCTTC	CASNQMLLSSYNEQFF
.	.	TRBV28	TRBJ2-5	TGTGCCAGCAGTTTGCAGTGGTCAGAGACCCAGTACTTC	CASSLQWSETQYF
.	.	TRBV29-1	TRBJ2-3	TGCAGCGTTGGAGGGCAGTTCGACCTAGATACGCAGTATTTT	CSVGGQFDLDTQYF
.	.	TRBV14	TRBJ1-2	TGTGCCAGCAGCCGGCAAGGAGCGACCTATGGCTACACCTTC	CASSRQGATYGYTF
.	.	TRBV9	TRBJ2-1	TGTGCCAGCAGCGTAGACGACCTTACCTTCCAGGGTGCCTCCCCTTACAATGAGCAGTTCTTC	CASSVDDLTFQGASPYNEQFF
.	.	TRBV6-1	TRBJ1-2	TGTGCCACCTTCCCCGGGACAATGGACTATGGCTACACCTTC	CATFPGTMDYGYTF
.	.	TRBV5-1	TRBJ1-1	TGCGCCAGCAGCTTGGGGGCGACGGTTAACACTGAAGCTTTCTTT	CASSLGATVNTEAFF
TRBD1	.	TRBV19	TRBJ2-7	TGTGCCAGTAGTGCATCAGGGACAGCAGCCTACGAGCAGTACTTC	CASSASGTAAYEQYF
.	.	TRBV5-1	TRBJ2-5	TGCGCCAGCAGCTTAACAGGGCCCGGGGAGACCCAGTACTTC	CASSLTGPGETQYF
.	.	TRBV30	TRBJ2-1	TGTGCCTGGAGTGTTACCGGGGGTGAGCAGTTCTTC	CAWSVTGGEQFF
TRBD1	.	TRBV28	TRBJ1-2	TGTGCCAGCAGTCTCATACAGGGGGCTTCTGGCTACACCTTC	CASSLIQGASGYTF
.	.	TRBV28	TRBJ2-7	TGTGCCAGCAGTTTACGTCTTTTGAGGGATAAGGTCTACGAGCAGTACTTC	CASSLRLLRDKVYEQYF
.	.	TRBV19	TRBJ2-1	TGTGCCAGTAGCCAAGATACCCCGGAGCAGTTCTTC	CASSQDTPEQFF
TRBD1	.	TRBV2	TRBJ2-4	TGTGCCAGCAGGGATGACAGGGGGCGGGGGAACATTCAGTACTTC	CASRDDRGRGNIQYF
.	.	TRBV4-1	TRBJ2-3	TGCGCCAGCAGCCAAGTGGTCAAGGATACGCAGTATTTT	CASSQVVKDTQYF
.	.	TRBV21-1	TRBJ2-7	TGTGCCAGCAGTACACTAGGCCGGGACAGCTCCTACGAGCAGTACTTC	CASSTLGRDSSYEQYF
TRBD2	.	TRBV7-9	TRBJ2-7	TGTGCCAGCAGCCTTATAAGAGCGGGAGGCTTCTACGAGCAGTACTTC	CASSLIRAGGFYEQYF
.	few	TRBV6-5	TRBJ1-2	TGTGCCAGCAGTTACTCACAGGGAAACTATGGCTACACCTTC	CASSYSQGNYGYTF
.	.	TRBV7-6	TRBJ2-1	TGTGCCAGCAGCTTAGAGTCTGATAACAATGAGCAGTTCTTC	CASSLESDNNEQFF
TRBD2	.	TRBV19	TRBJ2-7	TGTGCCAGTAGTGCCGGGACTAGCGGAAGCTACGAGCAGTACTTC	CASSAGTSGSYEQYF
.	.	TRBV18	TRBJ2-3	TGTGCCAGCTCACCAACCAGTACAGATACGCAGTATTTT	CASSPTSTDTQYF
.	.	TRBV7-6	TRBJ2-6	TGTGCCAGCAGCTTACCGCAGGGCCTCCTCTCTGGGGCCAACGTCCTGACTTTC	CASSLPQGLLSGANVLTF
.	.	TRBV19	TRBJ2-7	TGTGCCAGTAGTATAGAGGCCGGCTCCTACGAGCAGTACTTC	CASSIEAGSYEQYF
TRBD2	.	TRBV19	TRBJ2-7	TGTGCCAGTAGTTCTCCGGGACTAGCGGGAGCCTCCTACGAGCAGTACTTC	CASSSPGLAGASYEQYF
.	.	TRBV28	TRBJ2-5	TGTGCCAGCTGGAGAGGGGCAGAGGAGACCCAGTACTTC	CASWRGAEETQYF
.	.	TRBV11-3	TRBJ2-1	TGTGCCAGCAGCTCCTGGGATAGCGCCTACAATGAGCAGTTCTTC	CASSSWDSAYNEQFF
.	.	TRBV5-6	TRBJ1-2	TGTGCCAGCAGCTTGGGGTCAGGGGCGAACTATGGCTACACCTTC	CASSLGSGANYGYTF
.	.	TRBV6-5	TRBJ1-2	TGTGCCAGCAGATCGGAATTATATGGCTACACCTTC	CASRSELYGYTF
TRBD2	.	TRBV10-3	TRBJ2-3	TGTGCCATCAGAGATATAGCGGGAGCAGGAGATACGCAGTATTTT	CAIRDIAGAGDTQYF
TRBD2	once	TRBV15	TRBJ2-5	TGTGCCACCAGCAAAGGGACTAGCTGGACGGAGACCCAGTACTTC	CATSKGTSWTETQYF
TRBD2	.	TRBV7-9	TRBJ2-7	TGTGATGGAGGCGGGAGGAGATACGAGCAGTACTTC	CDGGGRRYEQYF
.	.	TRBV30	TRBJ1-6	TGTGCCTGGACTCCGGACAGATTGAGCTCCTATAATTCACCCCTCCACTTT	CAWTPDRLSSYNSPLHF
.	.	TRBV4-1	TRBJ1-3	TGCGCCAGCAGCTATACTCGGGACCCTCCTTTAAACACCATATATTTT	CASSYTRDPPLNTIYF
TRBD2	.	TRBV5-1	TRBJ2-3	TGCGCCAGCAGCCTGGCCGGGACTAGCGGGAGCTTAGATACGCAGTATTTT	CASSLAGTSGSLDTQYF
.	.	TRBV6-1	TRBJ1-1	TGTGCCAGCATCGAGGGGGGGTATACTGAAGCTTTCTTT	CASIEGGYTEAFF
.	few	TRBV2	TRBJ1-1	TGTGCCAGCAGTGAAGCGGACCGTTTAGCTTTCTTT	CASSEADRLAFF
.	once	TRBV5-5	TRBJ1-2	TGTGCCAGCAGCTTGTTGGACAAGTATGGCTACACCTTC	CASSLLDKYGYTF
.	.	TRBV2	TRBJ1-4	TGTGCCAGCAGTGTGCCGGTAACTAATGAAAAACTGTTTTTT	CASSVPVTNEKLFF
TRBD2	.	TRBV27	TRBJ2-3	TGTGCCAGCAGTTCACTGACTAGCGGGAGGGCAGATACGCAGTATTTT	CASSSLTSGRADTQYF
.	.	TRBV30	TRBJ2-7	TGTGCCTGGAGTGGACAGGGACTCTCCTACGAGCAGTACTTC	CAWSGQGLSYEQYF
.	.	TRBV11-2	TRBJ2-7	TGTGCCAGCAGCCTCGGAGGGTTTGAAGGCGAGCAGTACTTC	CASSLGGFEGEQYF